This TCR beta chain was observed in a study of blood T cell repertoires in COVID-19. As for the study in general: The analysed material was cDNA or gDNA that came from T cells, B-cell-depleted T cells, or PBMCs.

Data came from immunoSEQ multiplex PCR; TCRdb stores just in-frame clones and leaves some out. The table records around 23,000 clones, around 70% of them present only once. The CDR3 totals 14 residues. Germline CDR1 is SQVTM and CDR2 is ANQGSEA. V trimming: 2 bases; J trimming: 0 bases; junction bases outside the gene matches: 1. The source is a woman of 80 years or more with acute or convalescent COVID-19. The sequencing sample was made of peripheral blood. The rearrangement links TRBV29-1 to TRBJ1-1; TRBD1 agrees at 9 bases. The chain's CDR3 is CSVERDRVNTEAFF. Written as DNA, the CDR3 is TGCAGCGTTGAACGGGACAGGGTGAACACTGAAGCTTTCTTT. The whole variable domain, remainder taken from reference TRBV29-1 and TRBJ1-1, is SAVISQKPSRDICQRGTSLTIQCQVDSQVTMMFWYRQQPGQSLTLIATANQGSEATYESGFVIDKFPISRPNLTFSTLTVSNMSPEDSSIYLCSVERDRVNTEAFFGQGTRLTVV.